Below are 19 T cell receptor beta chains sequenced from a single sample in a study of cytomegalovirus exposure and HLA in healthy donors. The PCR contained 60 Vbeta and 13 Jbeta primers. The assay was immunoSEQ multiplex PCR, and TCRdb's table has in-frame clones only and misses some. The table records 150,000 or so clones, 70% to 80% of them present only once. Sequencing input: PBMCs. The source of these receptors is a man between 25 and 39 years old in good health and CMV-seropositive.

In its sample, this clone was seen a few times. This chain joins TRBV6-5 and TRBJ1-3; D is possibly TRBD1 (5 bases). The CDR3 is 16 residues long. Germline V gives CDR1 MNHEY, CDR2 SVGAGI. Trimming cost V 4 bases and J 0 bases, with 13 bases left between them. CDR3 nucleotide sequence: TGTGCCAGCAGTTGGGACTTGGCCCGCTCTGGAAACACCATATATTTT. It translates to CASSWDLARSGNTIYF.

The CDR3 bases are TGTGCCTGGACCCAACTAGCGGGGGGGCGCACAGATACGCAGTATTTT. Protein product: CAWTQLAGGRTDTQYF. The chain links TRBV30 to TRBJ2-3, with 13 bases identical to TRBD2. In germline, CDR1 is GTSNPN, CDR2 SVGIG (reference sequence). This CDR3 has 16 amino acids. V dropped 4 bases and J dropped 1; count of bases not matched to a gene: 5.

This clone appeared once. The chain is built from TRBV7-3 and TRBJ1-2, with 7 bases lining up with TRBD1. V was pared by 5 bases and J by 3 bases, with 3 bases of the junction left unmatched. Germline-derived CDR1 and CDR2 are SGHTA and FQGTGA. The CDR3 loop spans 13 amino acids. CDR3 protein: CASSMTGHYGYTF. The CDR3 nucleotides read TGTGCCAGCAGCATGACAGGGCACTATGGCTACACCTTC.

This chain joins TRBV7-3 and TRBJ2-7; D is perhaps TRBD1 (6 bases). The CDR3 is made up of 15 amino acids. The germline V and J ends were trimmed by 3 bases and 6 bases, with 18 bases remaining between them. The germline gives CDR1 SGHTA, CDR2 FQGTGA. In DNA, the CDR3 is TGTGCCAGCAGCTTCCAGGGCAGGGGCCAAGGCGAGCAGTACTTC. This encodes CASSFQGRGQGEQYF.

The gene calls are TRBV7-3 and TRBJ2-5; 8 bases line up with TRBD2. The length of the CDR3 is 14 residues. Germline V lookup: CDR1 SGHTA, CDR2 FQGTGA. V shed 5 bases, J shed 5 bases, and the junction held 7 bases outside the gene matches. CDR3 coding DNA: TGTGCCAGCAGCCTCGGGGGGGGTCTCGAGACCCAGTACTTC. Its translation is CASSLGGGLETQYF.

The chain combines TRBV7-2 with TRBJ1-1; 7 nucleotides agree with TRBD1. CDR3 length equals 14 residues. V was clipped by 4 bases and J by 3 bases; unmatched bases: 5. In germline, CDR1 is SGHTA, CDR2 FQGNSA. Here the CDR3 reads CASSYSGGDTEAFF. DNA of the CDR3: TGTGCCAGCAGCTACTCAGGGGGAGACACTGAAGCTTTCTTT.

V is TRBV19 and J is TRBJ1-4; 7 bases match TRBD1. The CDR3 consists of 14 residues. Per germline, CDR1 LNHDA and CDR2 SQIVND (reference sequence). With V trimmed by 1 base and J by 4 bases, 0 bases remained unmatched. The CDR3 DNA reads TGTGCCAGTAGTATAGGGGACAGTAATGAAAAACTGTTTTTT. This gives the protein CASSIGDSNEKLFF.

The chain joins TRBV4-3 to TRBJ1-1; D is ambiguous. Trimming took off 0 bases at V and 5 bases at J, with 7 bases between the two ends. The germline gives CDR1 LGHNA, CDR2 YSLEER. The CDR3 has 13 residues. The CDR3 DNA is TGCGCCAGCAGCCAAGATGTGAGTACTGAAGCTTTCTTT. Translation: CASSQDVSTEAFF.

This clone appeared a single time. The chain employs TRBV7-8 and TRBJ2-7; no clear D. The V end was cut by 2 bases, the J end by 0 bases, with 8 bases between. Germline V CDR1 and CDR2: SGHVS, FQNEAQ. The CDR3 is 14 residues long. The CDR3 coding sequence is TGTGCCAGCAGCTTAATCGAGAGCTCCTACGAGCAGTACTTC. This encodes CASSLIESSYEQYF.

The rearrangement joins TRBV9 to TRBJ2-7, with D maybe TRBD1 (6 bases). Germline-derived CDR1 and CDR2 are SGDLS and YYNGEE. Trimming stripped 3 bases from V and 2 bases from J, with 12 bases between. This CDR3 spans 14 amino acids. CDR3 bases: TGTGCCAGCAGCGAGACGGGACAAGCCTACGAGCAGTACTTC. Translating gives CASSETGQAYEQYF.

This chain uses TRBV6-1 with TRBJ2-1; a weak D match, TRBD1 (6 bases). Germline V gene sequence: CDR1 MNHNS, CDR2 SASEGT. The CDR3 is 14 amino acids. V lost 7 bases and J 4 bases, leaving 14 bases between the germline ends. Here the CDR3 reads CASKGQGNYNEQFF. The CDR3 nucleotides read TGTGCCAGCAAGGGGCAGGGGAATTACAATGAGCAGTTCTTC.

The chain has TRBV5-1 and TRBJ2-3; TRBD2 agrees at 10 bases. This CDR3 spans 16 amino acids. V shed 1 base and J 5 bases; nucleotides not matched to a gene: 7. Germline V gene data show CDR1 as SGHRS and CDR2 as YFSETQ. The CDR3 DNA follows: TGCGCCAGCAGCTTGCTAACTAGCGGGGCCCTAGATACGCAGTATTTT. Amino acids: CASSLLTSGALDTQYF.

The V and J genes are TRBV28 and TRBJ1-1; 10 bases agree with TRBD1. The V gene end was trimmed by 7 bases and the J gene end by 3 bases; junction bases not matched to a gene: 8. CDR1 MDHEN and CDR2 SYDVKM come from the germline V gene. The CDR3 covers 15 residues. The CDR3: CASIITGQGYTEAFF. CDR3 nucleotides: TGTGCCAGCATCATCACGGGACAGGGGTACACTGAAGCTTTCTTT.

The rearrangement joins TRBV4-1 to TRBJ2-2; D remains ambiguous. Trimming shortened V by 4 bases and J by 8 bases, and 11 bases separated the two germline ends. Germline loops: CDR1 MGHRA, CDR2 YSYEKL. This CDR3 region has 13 residues. CDR3 DNA: TGCGCCAGCAGCCTCCAGTCTTCTGGGGAGCTGTTTTTT. Its protein is CASSLQSSGELFF.

The genes are TRBV5-1 and TRBJ2-2, with TRBD2 matching 13 bases. CDR3 length equals 16 residues. With V trimmed by 2 bases and J by 6 bases, 4 bases remained unmatched. The germline V gene encodes CDR1 SGHRS and CDR2 YFSETQ. As DNA, the CDR3 is TGCGCCAGCAGCTTAACCGGGACTAGCGGGGCCGGGGAGCTGTTTTTT. Amino acids: CASSLTGTSGAGELFF.

The chain couples TRBV7-9 to TRBJ2-1; D is undetermined. CDR1 and CDR2 (germline): SEHNR, FQNEAQ (reference sequence). Trimming removed 5 bases from V and 0 bases from J, with 8 bases in between. This CDR3 is 14 amino acids long. In DNA form, the CDR3 reads TGTGCCAGCAGCCCTGGCCGCTCCTACAATGAGCAGTTCTTC. The encoded protein is CASSPGRSYNEQFF.

The chain combines TRBV10-3 with TRBJ2-2, with D perhaps TRBD2 (7 bases). The CDR3 contains 15 residues. Trimming left V 7 bases short and J 6 bases short, with 18 bases between. CDR1 and CDR2 from the germline V gene are ENHRY and SYGVKD. The CDR3 loop reads CAINRRGGDPGELFF. CDR3 bases: TGTGCCATCAACCGGAGGGGGGGGGACCCCGGGGAGCTGTTTTTT.

V usage is TRBV10-3 and J usage is TRBJ2-6; perhaps TRBD1 as D (5 bases). The CDR3 spans 18 residues. The germline V gene has CDR1 ENHRY and CDR2 SYGVKD. V was trimmed by 0 bases and J by 1 base, leaving 13 bases between them. The DNA for the CDR3 is TGTGCCATCAGTGAGTCCCCTGGCAGGGCATCTGGGGCCAACGTCCTGACTTTC. This encodes CAISESPGRASGANVLTF.

The rearrangement links TRBV10-3 to TRBJ1-1, with TRBD1 matching 8 bases. The CDR3 extends over 14 amino acids. The V segment lost 7 bases and the J segment 1 base; nucleotides outside the gene matches: 5. The V gene's germline CDR1 is ENHRY and CDR2 SYGVKD. The CDR3 reads CAITRQGQNTEAFF. In nucleotides, the CDR3 is TGTGCCATCACCCGACAGGGGCAGAACACTGAAGCTTTCTTT.